Below, 8 T cell receptor beta chains from the same sample are listed, as sequenced in a study of shared clonotypes between healthy human individuals. Some clones are missing from TCRdb's copy, which holds only in-frame ones; the method was immunoSEQ multiplex PCR. The table includes over a million clones, approximately 96% detected once. Sequenced: naive CD4+ T cells sorted from blood. The subset here: CD45RA+ positively selected. The receptors shown here come from a man aged 30-40 years in good health.

This clone was found a few times. The chain combines TRBV10-1 with TRBJ2-7; 7 positions agree with TRBD2. This CDR3 region has 13 residues. CDR1 is WNHNN and CDR2 is SYGVQD in the germline V gene (reference sequence). With 8 bases clipped from V and 1 base from J, the junction kept 5 bases outside the gene matches. CDR3 coding DNA: TGCGCCAGCCAGCGGGATGCGTCCTACGAGCAGTACTTC. This sequence encodes CASQRDASYEQYF.

The chain links TRBV7-7 to TRBJ2-1, with a possible D match to TRBD2 (6 bases). V was shortened by 5 bases and J by 5 bases, with 10 bases between the two germline ends. Per germline, CDR1 SSHAT and CDR2 FNYEAQ (reference sequence). This CDR3 comprises 13 residues. The CDR3 sequence: CASSATRDNEQFF. The DNA of the CDR3 is TGTGCCAGCAGCGCGACTAGGGACAATGAGCAGTTCTTC.

This clone was detected only once. The rearrangement joins TRBV19 to TRBJ1-2; 7 nucleotides match TRBD1. The J segment lost 8 bases and the V segment lost 3 bases, leaving 9 bases of the junction unmatched. Germline lookup yields CDR1 LNHDA and CDR2 SQIVND (reference sequence). This CDR3 contains 14 residues. The CDR3, as DNA: TGTGCCAGTAGTATGGTGTCAGGGGGGAACGGCTACACCTTC. It encodes CASSMVSGGNGYTF.

V gene TRBV2 combines with J gene TRBJ1-2; 7 bases line up with TRBD1. The CDR3 consists of 16 residues. With 5 bases clipped from V and 7 bases from J, the junction kept 16 bases outside the gene matches. The germline V gene encodes CDR1 SNHLY and CDR2 FYNNEI. The CDR3 bases are TGTGCCAGCAGTAGTAGCAGGACAGGCTTGATCAGTGGCTACACCTTC. This sequence encodes CASSSSRTGLISGYTF.

The V gene is TRBV19, the J gene TRBJ2-6; D ambiguous. CDR1 is LNHDA, CDR2 SQIVND, per germline (reference sequence). The CDR3 runs to 15 residues. V lost 5 bases to trimming and J lost 0 bases, with 8 bases between them. The CDR3 sequence is CASSADNSGANVLTF. The CDR3 DNA is TGTGCCAGTAGTGCGGATAACTCTGGGGCCAACGTCCTGACTTTC.

This clone was counted a single time. CDR3 sequence reads: CASSLRPDTDTQYF. The CDR3 bases are TGCGCCAGCAGCTTGAGGCCGGACACAGATACGCAGTATTTT. V and J are TRBV5-1 and TRBJ2-3; the D is unclear. The germline CDR1 and CDR2 sequences are SGHRS and YFSETQ. V gave up 1 base and J gave up 2 bases, with 8 bases separating them. This CDR3 has 14 amino acids.

The rearrangement uses TRBV18 and TRBJ2-3; 12 bases map to TRBD1. The germline CDR1 and CDR2 sequences are KGHSH and LQKENI. The CDR3 is made up of 18 amino acids. V lost 3 bases, J lost 5 bases, and 12 bases stayed unmatched. CDR3 nucleotide sequence: TGTGCCAGCTCACCCCTCCCAGGCGGGACAGGGGGCTTAGATACGCAGTATTTT. Translating it yields CASSPLPGGTGGLDTQYF. Filled out from reference TRBV18 and TRBJ2-3, the complete variable domain reads NAGVMQNPRHLVRRRGQEARLRCSPMKGHSHVYWYRQLPEEGLKFMVYLQKENIIDESGMPKERFSAEFPKEGPSILRIQQVVRGDSAAYFCASSPLPGGTGGLDTQYFGPGTRLTVL.

The V and J genes are TRBV27 and TRBJ1-2; unclear D gene. Deletions cut 1 base from V and 6 bases from J, with 9 bases between. Germline V CDR1 and CDR2: MNHEY, SMNVEV (reference sequence). The CDR3 extends over 13 amino acids. The CDR3 here is CASSLFGVDGYTF. The CDR3 DNA sequence: TGTGCCAGCAGTTTATTTGGGGTTGATGGCTACACCTTC.